This T cell receptor (beta chain) was retrieved from a study of CD8+CD57+ T cells in acquired aplastic anemia. Genomic DNA acted as the template from which TCR beta VDJ combination and CDR3 sequence profiling were carried out. A single record per CDR3 protein comes from TCRdb applying MiXCR to the reads. Among roughly 150,000 distinct CDR3 sequences listed, roughly 45% were seen once. Germline lookup yields CDR1 MNHEY and CDR2 SVGEGT. The CDR3 has 18 amino acids. J gave up 3 bases and V 3 bases, and 13 bases lay outside the gene matches. Sequencing was done on patients that had shown CD8+CD57+ cell expansion by flow cytometry. This clonotype was detected ten times or more. As yet, its antigen is unknown. Study-level results: Overlapping CD8+ CDR3 repertoires of patients and controls contained some 27 shared sequences.

The sequenced sample was sorted CD4+, CD8+, or CD8+CD57+ T cells (not recorded which) from PBMCs. The V and J genes are TRBV6-2 or TRBV6-3 and TRBJ2-7, with 11 bases matching TRBD1. The sequence derives from a human donor with aplastic anemia. CDR3 DNA: TGTGCCAGCAGTTATGCTGGGTTGGGACAGGGGGTAAACTACGAGCAGTACTTC. Encoded protein: CASSYAGLGQGVNYEQYF.